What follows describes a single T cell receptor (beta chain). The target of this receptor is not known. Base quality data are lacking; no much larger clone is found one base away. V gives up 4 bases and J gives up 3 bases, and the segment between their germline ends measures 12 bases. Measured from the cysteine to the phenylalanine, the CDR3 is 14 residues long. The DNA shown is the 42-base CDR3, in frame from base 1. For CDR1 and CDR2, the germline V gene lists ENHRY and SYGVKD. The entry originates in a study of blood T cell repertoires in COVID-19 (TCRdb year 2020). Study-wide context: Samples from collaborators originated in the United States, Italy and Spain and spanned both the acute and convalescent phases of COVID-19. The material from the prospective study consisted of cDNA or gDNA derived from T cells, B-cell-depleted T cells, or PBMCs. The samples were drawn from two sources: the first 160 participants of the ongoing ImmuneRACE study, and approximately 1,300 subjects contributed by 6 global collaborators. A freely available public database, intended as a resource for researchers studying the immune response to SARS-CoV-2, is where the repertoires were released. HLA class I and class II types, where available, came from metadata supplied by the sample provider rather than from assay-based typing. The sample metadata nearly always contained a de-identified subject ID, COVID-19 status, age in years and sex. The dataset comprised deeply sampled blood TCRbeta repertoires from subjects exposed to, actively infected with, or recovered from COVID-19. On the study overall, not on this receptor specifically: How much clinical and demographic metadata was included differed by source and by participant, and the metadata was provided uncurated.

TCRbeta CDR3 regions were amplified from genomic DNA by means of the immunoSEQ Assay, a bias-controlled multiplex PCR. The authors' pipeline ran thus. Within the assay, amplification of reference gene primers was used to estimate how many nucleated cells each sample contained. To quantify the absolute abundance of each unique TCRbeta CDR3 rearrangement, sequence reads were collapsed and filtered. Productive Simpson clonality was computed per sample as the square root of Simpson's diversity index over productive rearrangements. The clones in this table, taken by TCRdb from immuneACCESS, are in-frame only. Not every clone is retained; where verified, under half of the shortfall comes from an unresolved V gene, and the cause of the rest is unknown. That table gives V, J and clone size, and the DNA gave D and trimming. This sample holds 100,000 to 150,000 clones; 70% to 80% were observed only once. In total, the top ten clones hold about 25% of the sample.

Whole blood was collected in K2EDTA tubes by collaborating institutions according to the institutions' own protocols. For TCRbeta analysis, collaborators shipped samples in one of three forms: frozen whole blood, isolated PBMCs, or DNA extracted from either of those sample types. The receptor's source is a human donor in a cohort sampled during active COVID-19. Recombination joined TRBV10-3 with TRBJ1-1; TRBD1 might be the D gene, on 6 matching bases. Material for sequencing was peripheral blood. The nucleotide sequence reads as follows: TGTGCCATCAGTGTAGGGGGTTGGGACACTGAAGCTTTCTTT. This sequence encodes CAISVGGWDTEAFF.